This TCR beta chain was documented in a study of blood T cell repertoires in COVID-19. In the study overall: Whether acute or convalescent, the COVID-19 samples came from the United States, Italy and Spain.

Followed longitudinally, the Seattle patients had been enrolled during active infection. The CDR3 contains 14 residues. The germline V gene encodes CDR1 SGDLS and CDR2 YYNGEE. V gave up 2 bases and J gave up 7 bases; unmatched junction bases: 6. Some clones are missing from TCRdb's copy, which holds only in-frame ones; the method was immunoSEQ multiplex PCR. The sample yields 250,000 or so clones, around 89% seen once. The genes are TRBV9 and TRBJ1-1; 9 nucleotides align to TRBD1. The source of this sequence is a woman aged 55-69 years with COVID-19, enrolled during active disease. Sequencing was done on a sample of peripheral blood. CDR3 DNA: TGTGCCAGCAGCGTTAGGGACAGGGCAGTTGAAGCTTTCTTT. Its protein is CASSVRDRAVEAFF.